The rows below give T cell receptor beta chains drawn from one sample of a study of blood T cell repertoires in COVID-19. Some clones are missing from TCRdb's copy, which holds only in-frame ones; the method was immunoSEQ multiplex PCR. The sample has 250,000 or so clones, around 89% seen once. The sequenced sample was PBMCs or T cells enriched from blood (not recorded which). The source is a woman in her twenties or thirties with acute COVID-19. Both conserved end residues are part of each CDR3. A D gene is named only where the DNA matches it firmly. Clone sizes are given selectively: once, few, many, or a class where the clone is expanded.

size	D	V	J	length	CDR3	DNA
once	TRBD1	TRBV10-3	TRBJ1-1	14	CAISSGTGGTEAFF	TGTGCCATCAGCTCCGGGACAGGGGGCACTGAAGCTTTCTTT
-	-	TRBV12-5	TRBJ1-2	13	CASGPGPAGGYTF	TGTGCTAGTGGTCCTGGACCAGCGGGGGGCTACACCTTC
-	TRBD2	TRBV10-3	TRBJ2-1	18	CAISAGLAGDKGGNEQFF	TGTGCCATCAGTGCCGGACTAGCGGGAGATAAGGGGGGCAATGAGCAGTTCTTC
-	TRBD1	TRBV29-1	TRBJ2-7	12	CSVGDSGYEQYF	TGCAGCGTTGGGGACAGCGGCTACGAGCAGTACTTC
-	-	TRBV27	TRBJ1-2	13	CASSQQGNYGYTF	TGTGCCAGCAGTCAACAGGGTAACTATGGCTACACCTTC
once	TRBD2	TRBV4-1	TRBJ2-1	16	CASSLTGTSGPDEQFF	TGCGCCAGCAGCCTCACCGGGACTAGCGGGCCGGACGAGCAGTTCTTC
-	TRBD1	TRBV27	TRBJ1-2	15	CASSLTLGQLYGYTF	TGTGCCAGCAGCCTTACTCTGGGACAGCTCTATGGCTACACCTTC
-	-	TRBV12-3/TRBV12-4	TRBJ1-1	13	CASSLGESTEAFF	TGTGCCAGCAGTTTAGGGGAGAGTACTGAAGCTTTCTTT
-	TRBD2	TRBV3-1/TRBV3-2	TRBJ2-3	14	CASSLLAGGDTQYF	TGTGCCAGCAGCCTACTAGCGGGAGGAGATACGCAGTATTTT
-	-	TRBV5-4	TRBJ1-6	14	CASSFRQENSPLHF	TGTGCCAGCAGCTTTCGCCAGGAAAATTCACCCCTCCACTTT
-	TRBD2	TRBV6-2/TRBV6-3	TRBJ2-7	16	CASSEPRDYLSYEQYF	TGTGCCAGCAGTGAGCCACGGGACTACTTGTCCTACGAGCAGTACTTC
-	-	TRBV5-1	TRBJ1-1	15	CASSLGSSVPTEAFF	TGCGCCAGCAGCTTGGGATCCAGCGTTCCCACAGAAGCTTTCTTT
-	-	TRBV28	TRBJ1-2	16	CASRSWAGDMNYGYTF	TGTGCCAGCAGGTCGTGGGCGGGGGACATGAACTATGGCTACACCTTC
-	-	TRBV7-3	TRBJ2-7	15	CASSQSGDWNYEQYF	TGTGCCAGCAGCCAGTCCGGGGACTGGAACTACGAGCAGTACTTC
-	-	TRBV7-2	TRBJ1-5	17	CASSLVFGGTSNQPQHF	TGTGCCAGCAGCTTAGTTTTCGGAGGGACTAGCAATCAGCCCCAGCATTTT
-	-	TRBV6-5	TRBJ2-7	15	CASSSSGSGPYEQYF	TGTGCCAGCAGTTCATCCGGGAGTGGTCCCTACGAGCAGTACTTC
once	-	TRBV2	TRBJ1-1	8	CGQGEAFF	TGTGGTCAGGGTGAAGCTTTCTTT
-	-	TRBV9	TRBJ2-1	14	CASSVLGGYNEQFF	TGTGCCAGCAGCGTACTAGGCGGGTACAATGAGCAGTTCTTC
-	-	TRBV3-1/TRBV3-2	TRBJ1-2	13	CASSQDWQGGYTF	TGTGCCAGCAGCCAAGATTGGCAGGGAGGCTACACCTTC
-	-	TRBV13	TRBJ2-7	14	CASSPQRRPYEQYF	TGTGCCAGCAGCCCCCAAAGGAGACCCTACGAGCAGTACTTC
-	-	TRBV11-2	TRBJ1-6	16	CASSPLGGGLGRPLHF	TGTGCCAGCAGCCCCCTGGGGGGAGGCCTGGGGAGACCCCTCCACTTT
-	TRBD2	TRBV9	TRBJ2-5	19	CASSGEWASGRESQETQYF	TGTGCCAGCAGCGGGGAGTGGGCTAGCGGGAGGGAGTCCCAAGAGACCCAGTACTTC
-	TRBD1	TRBV5-5	TRBJ2-6	18	CASSLEGQPISGANVLTF	TGTGCCAGCAGCTTGGAGGGACAGCCCATCTCTGGGGCCAACGTCCTGACTTTC
-	-	TRBV9	TRBJ1-6	14	CASSVDQGGSPLHF	TGTGCCAGCAGCGTAGATCAGGGCGGATCACCCCTCCACTTT
-	-	TRBV9	TRBJ2-3	14	CASSVAGSTDTQYF	TGTGCCAGCAGCGTAGCAGGAAGCACAGATACGCAGTATTTT
-	-	TRBV28	TRBJ2-1	11	CASSTNNEQFF	TGTGCCAGCAGTACTAACAATGAGCAGTTCTTC
-	-	TRBV2	TRBJ2-7	14	CASSEGAGAYEQYF	TGTGCCAGCAGTGAAGGGGCAGGCGCCTACGAGCAGTACTTC
-	-	TRBV9	TRBJ1-1	13	CASSVAGDTEAFF	TGTGCCAGCAGCGTAGCGGGGGACACTGAAGCTTTCTTT
-	-	TRBV24-1	TRBJ2-7	13	CATSDQGHYEQYF	TGTGCCACCAGTGATCAGGGGCACTACGAGCAGTACTTC
-	-	TRBV2	TRBJ2-7	15	CASSEDSGSPGEQYF	TGTGCCAGCAGTGAAGATTCTGGCAGTCCGGGCGAGCAGTACTTC
few	TRBD2	TRBV9	TRBJ2-1	15	CASSVLAGGPSEQFF	TGTGCCAGCAGCGTATTAGCGGGAGGGCCTAGTGAGCAGTTCTTC
-	-	TRBV4-2	TRBJ1-2	18	CASSQDETGQISFYGYTF	TGTGCCAGCAGCCAAGACGAAACCGGACAGATTAGTTTCTATGGCTACACCTTC
-	TRBD2	TRBV9	TRBJ2-2	16	CASSVGLAGVTGELFF	TGTGCCAGCAGCGTAGGACTAGCGGGAGTTACCGGGGAGCTGTTTTTT
-	TRBD1	TRBV27	TRBJ2-2	15	CASSLNRGKSGELFF	TGTGCCAGCAGTTTGAACAGGGGTAAATCCGGGGAGCTGTTTTTT
-	-	TRBV7-2	TRBJ1-1	16	CASSLRWVRSGTEAFF	TGTGCCAGCAGCTTACGGTGGGTGAGGAGCGGGACTGAAGCTTTCTTT